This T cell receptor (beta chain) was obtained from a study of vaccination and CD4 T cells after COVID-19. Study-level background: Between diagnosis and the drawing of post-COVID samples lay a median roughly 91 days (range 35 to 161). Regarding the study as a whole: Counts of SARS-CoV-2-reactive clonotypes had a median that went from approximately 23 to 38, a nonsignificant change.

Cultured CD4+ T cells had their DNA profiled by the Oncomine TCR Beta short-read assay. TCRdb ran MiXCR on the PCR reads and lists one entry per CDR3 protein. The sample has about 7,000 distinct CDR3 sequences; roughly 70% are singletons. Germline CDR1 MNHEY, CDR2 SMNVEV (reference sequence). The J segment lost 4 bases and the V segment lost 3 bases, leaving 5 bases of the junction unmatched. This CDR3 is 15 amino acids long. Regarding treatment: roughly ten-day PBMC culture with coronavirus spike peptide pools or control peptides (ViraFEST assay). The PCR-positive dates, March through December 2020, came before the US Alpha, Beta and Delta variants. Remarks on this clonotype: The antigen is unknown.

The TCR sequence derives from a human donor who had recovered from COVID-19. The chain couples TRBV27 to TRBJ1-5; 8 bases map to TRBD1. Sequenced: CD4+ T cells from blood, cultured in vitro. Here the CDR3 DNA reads TGTGCCAGCAGTTTCCTTGGACAGGGAAATCAGCCCCAGCATTTT. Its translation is CASSFLGQGNQPQHF.